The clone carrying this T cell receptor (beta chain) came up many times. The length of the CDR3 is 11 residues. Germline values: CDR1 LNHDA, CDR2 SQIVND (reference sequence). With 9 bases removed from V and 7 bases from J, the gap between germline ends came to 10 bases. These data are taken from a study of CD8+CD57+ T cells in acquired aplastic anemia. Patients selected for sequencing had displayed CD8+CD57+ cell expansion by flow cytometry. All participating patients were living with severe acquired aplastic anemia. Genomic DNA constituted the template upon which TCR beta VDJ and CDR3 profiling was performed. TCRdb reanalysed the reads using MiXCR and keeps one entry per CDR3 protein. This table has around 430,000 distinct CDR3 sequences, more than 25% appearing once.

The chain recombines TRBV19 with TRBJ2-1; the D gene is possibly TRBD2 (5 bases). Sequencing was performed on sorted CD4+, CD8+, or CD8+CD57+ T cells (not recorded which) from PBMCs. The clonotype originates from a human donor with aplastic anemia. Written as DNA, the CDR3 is TGTGCCAGCCCCTCGGGGAATGAGCAGTTCTTC. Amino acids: CASPSGNEQFF.